The 5 T cell receptor beta chains given below trace back to one sample, sequenced in a study of cytomegalovirus exposure and HLA in healthy donors (TCRdb year 2017). Libraries were made using the immunoSEQ multiplex PCR assay. The multiplex PCR relied on a mix of 60 forward primers for TCR Vbeta segments and 13 reverse primers for TCR Jbeta segments. TCRdb holds this immuneACCESS table with in-frame rearrangements only. Some clones are missing; in checked studies, unresolved V genes explain under half, and the rest has no known cause. The sample has tens of thousands of clones on record, 79% of them singletons. In total, the top ten clones hold roughly 22% of the sample. The specimen sequenced was PBMCs. The receptor set was obtained from a woman aged 40 to 49 in good health and CMV-seropositive.

This rearrangement joins TRBV29-1 to TRBJ2-1; 7 nucleotides match TRBD1. The V and J ends lost 7 bases and 3 bases, in that order; junction bases with no gene match: 3. The germline V gene has CDR1 SQVTM and CDR2 ANQGSEA. The CDR3 is 12 amino acids. The CDR3: CSAGQSYNEQFF. The DNA of the CDR3 is TGCAGCGCGGGACAGAGCTACAATGAGCAGTTCTTC.

This chain connects TRBV6-1 to TRBJ2-3; 11 nucleotides align to TRBD2. V lost 2 bases and J lost 5; bases outside the gene matches: 12. The CDR3 totals 18 residues. Germline V gives CDR1 MNHNS, CDR2 SASEGT. In DNA, the CDR3 is TGTGCCAGCAGTGAATATTATGTAGCGGGGGGGCCAGGAGATACGCAGTATTTT. It specifies CASSEYYVAGGPGDTQYF.

Only a few counts were recorded for this clone. The gene calls are TRBV30 and TRBJ2-1; 9 bases map to TRBD2. There are 17 residues in the CDR3. With V trimmed by 2 bases and J by 6 bases, 14 bases remained unmatched. The germline V gene encodes CDR1 GTSNPN and CDR2 SVGIG (reference sequence). The CDR3 DNA sequence: TGTGCCTGGAGTAAATATAAACTGGGACTAGCTTCCAATGAGCAGTTCTTC. Amino acid sequence: CAWSKYKLGLASNEQFF.

The V and J genes are TRBV19 and TRBJ1-1, with 8 bases matching TRBD1. V dropped 5 bases and J dropped 4; count of bases not matched to a gene: 12. CDR1 and CDR2 (germline): LNHDA, SQIVND (reference sequence). The CDR3 length is 16 residues. The CDR3 DNA reads as TGTGCCAGTAGTTGGTCCAGGGGGCTGTTTCCCACTGAAGCTTTCTTT. Encoded protein: CASSWSRGLFPTEAFF.

The genes are TRBV6-5 and TRBJ2-3, with 11 bases fitting TRBD1. V shed 6 bases and J 5 bases; nucleotides not matched to a gene: 4. Germline CDR1 reads MNHEY; CDR2 reads SVGAGI. CDR3 length equals 14 residues. The CDR3 coding sequence is TGTGCCAGCAGCGAGGACAGGGGGCTAGATACGCAGTATTTT. Encoded protein: CASSEDRGLDTQYF.